This TCR beta chain was identified during a study of CD8+ T cells in alopecia areata. The germline V gene encodes CDR1 ENHRY and CDR2 SYGVKD. The CDR3 consists of 14 residues. The V segment lost 5 bases and the J segment 7 bases; nucleotides outside the gene matches: 2. Extracted from the samples, RNA was reverse transcribed into cDNA to serve as the sequencing template. The data were produced by immunoSEQ multiplex PCR, yet TCRdb's version contains in-frame clones alone and is incomplete. This sample has roughly 280,000 clones, with 60% found just once. Regarding treatment: oral pan-JAK inhibitor, 5-10 mg twice daily.

The receptor was isolated from a human donor with alopecia areata. The starting material was CD4+ T cells sorted from blood, obtained between weeks 51 and 54, from a patient treated with tofacitinib. This sequence joins TRBV10-3 and TRBJ1-6; 10 nucleotides agree with TRBD1. The chain's CDR3 is CAISRQGANSPLHF. CDR3 sequence (DNA): TGTGCCATCAGTAGACAGGGGGCGAATTCACCCCTCCACTTT.